Shown below are 15 T cell receptor beta chains from a single sample sequenced in a study of T cell responses to AZD1222 COVID-19 vaccine. The protocol was immunoSEQ multiplex PCR, while the TCRdb copy is restricted to in-frame clones and leaves out a portion. The sample holds under 85,000 clones, about 85% seen once. The source was peripheral blood, collected on day 0 of AZD1222 vaccination. These receptors were taken from an adult in good health.

The chain joins TRBV7-9 to TRBJ2-5, with D possibly matching TRBD2 (7 bases). The ends were cut back, 5 bases at V and 5 bases at J, with 18 bases in the middle. Germline assignment: CDR1 SEHNR and CDR2 FQNEAQ (reference sequence). This CDR3 comprises 15 residues. The CDR3, as DNA: TGTGCCAGCAGCCAACGGGGGGCAGGAAGGGAGACCCAGTACTTC. As protein: CASSQRGAGRETQYF. Filled out from reference TRBV7-9 and TRBJ2-5, the complete variable domain reads DTGVSQNPRHKITKRGQNVTFRCDPISEHNRLYWYRQTLGQGPEFLTYFQNEAQLEKSRLLSDRFSAERPKGSFSTLEIQRTEQGDSAMYLCASSQRGAGRETQYFGPGTRLLVL.

The chain carries TRBV9 and TRBJ1-3, with D possibly matching TRBD1 (6 bases). The CDR3 extends over 16 amino acids. V lost 4 bases and J lost 2, with 16 bases in between. The germline V gene encodes CDR1 SGDLS and CDR2 YYNGEE. CDR3: CASSQRGAGAGNTIYF. CDR3 in DNA: TGTGCCAGCAGCCAAAGAGGTGCAGGGGCTGGAAACACCATATATTTT.

The chain is built from TRBV3-1 (or the pseudogene TRBV3-2) and TRBJ1-1; no definite D call. Germline values: CDR1 LGHDT, CDR2 YNNKEL (reference sequence). This CDR3 is built from 16 residues. The V and J ends lost 3 bases and 2 bases respectively, with 16 bases between them. CDR3 sequence: CASSHSSPGPNTEAFF. As DNA, the CDR3 is TGTGCCAGCAGCCATTCCTCGCCGGGCCCCAACACTGAAGCTTTCTTT.

The genes are TRBV3-1 (or the pseudogene TRBV3-2) and TRBJ2-7; 9 bases are a match to TRBD2. J gave up 4 bases and V 5 bases, and 12 bases lay outside the gene matches. The V gene's germline CDR1 is LGHDT and CDR2 YNNKEL (reference sequence). The CDR3 runs to 16 residues. CDR3 bases: TGTGCCAGCAGCAAAGGCGCGAGCGGGAGGTCTTACGAGCAGTACTTC. Encoded protein: CASSKGASGRSYEQYF.

The chain recombines TRBV11-3 with TRBJ2-7; no clear D gene. Germline CDR1 reads SGHNT; CDR2 reads YENEEA. Trimming cost V 3 bases and J 2 bases, with 8 bases left between them. The CDR3 has 13 residues. Here the CDR3 DNA reads TGTGCCAGCAGCTTTGCCAGAACCTACGAGCAGTACTTC. Its translation is CASSFARTYEQYF. Full variable domain (remainder filled in from reference TRBV11-3 and TRBJ2-7): EAGVVQSPRYKIIEKKQPVAFWCNPISGHNTLYWYLQNLGQGPELLIRYENEEAVDDSQLPKDRFSAERLKGVDSTLKIQPAELGDSAVYLCASSFARTYEQYFGPGTRLTVT.

This clone occurred once. The chain carries TRBV27 and TRBJ2-2; D is tentatively TRBD1 or TRBD2 (5 bases each). Germline V gene lookup returns CDR1 MNHEY and CDR2 SMNVEV (reference sequence). The CDR3 sequence is 16 residues long. The V end lost 1 base, the J end lost 2 bases, and 11 bases lay between the germline ends. In DNA form, the CDR3 reads TGTGCCAGCAGTTTATTTGGGGGAGACAACACCGGGGAGCTGTTTTTT. This encodes CASSLFGGDNTGELFF.

This clone was picked up a small number of times. This chain joins TRBV5-6 and TRBJ2-2; the match to TRBD1 covers 8 bases. Germline V gene sequence: CDR1 SGHDT, CDR2 YYEEEE. Losses at the gene ends were 1 base for V and 3 bases for J; bases not matched to a gene: 11. The CDR3 length is 18 residues. The CDR3 loop reads CASSLFFGQGGDTGELFF. CDR3 in DNA: TGTGCCAGCAGCTTGTTTTTTGGACAGGGTGGAGACACCGGGGAGCTGTTTTTT.

The chain is built from TRBV20-1 and TRBJ2-7; D is ambiguous. V was shortened by 3 bases and J by 3 bases, with 6 bases between the two germline ends. The CDR3 runs 11 residues. The germline V gene encodes CDR1 DFQATT and CDR2 SNEGSKA (reference sequence). The CDR3 loop reads CSASGNYEQYF. CDR3 sequence (DNA): TGCAGTGCTAGCGGTAACTACGAGCAGTACTTC.

The chain is built from TRBV28 and TRBJ2-7, with D possibly TRBD1 on 6 matching bases. CDR1 is MDHEN, CDR2 SYDVKM, per germline. CDR3 length equals 13 residues. Trimming took 2 bases from V and 7 from J, leaving 12 bases between them. CDR3 region: CASSLPSRGEQYF. In DNA form, the CDR3 reads TGTGCCAGCAGTTTACCTTCCAGGGGAGAGCAGTACTTC.

This chain joins TRBV2 and TRBJ1-2, with TRBD1 matching 7 bases. The CDR3 loop spans 13 amino acids. The germline gives CDR1 SNHLY, CDR2 FYNNEI. Trimming at V came to 4 bases and at J to 6 bases, leaving 5 bases not matched to a gene. The CDR3 region is CASSGQGSNGYTF. As DNA, the CDR3 is TGTGCCAGCAGTGGACAGGGAAGTAATGGCTACACCTTC.

This chain uses TRBV28 with TRBJ1-2, with D perhaps matching TRBD1 (6 bases). CDR3 length: 13 residues. The V gene lost 5 bases and the J gene lost 6 bases, with 13 bases spanning the gap. The germline V gene encodes CDR1 MDHEN and CDR2 SYDVKM. The CDR3 sequence: CASSLSGGHGYTF. CDR3 in DNA: TGTGCCAGCAGTCTGAGCGGGGGGCATGGCTACACCTTC.

The V gene is TRBV14, the J gene TRBJ1-4, with D perhaps matching TRBD1 (5 bases). CDR3 length equals 15 residues. Germline values: CDR1 SGHDN, CDR2 FVKESK. V was trimmed by 4 bases and J by 4 bases, leaving 13 bases between them. The CDR3 region is CASSPTLGGNEKLFF. In nucleotides, the CDR3 is TGTGCCAGCAGCCCGACCTTGGGGGGTAATGAAAAACTGTTTTTT.

The V gene is TRBV5-6, the J gene TRBJ1-3; D gene ambiguous. The CDR3 runs 13 residues. V was cut by 4 bases and J by 4 bases, with 9 bases left in between. Germline CDR1 reads SGHDT; CDR2 reads YYEEEE. The CDR3 region has the DNA TGTGCCAGCAGCCTTCAAGCCGGAAACACCATATATTTT. Amino acid sequence: CASSLQAGNTIYF.

The rearrangement links TRBV5-1 to TRBJ2-5, with 12 bases fitting TRBD2. The junction had 9 bases not matched to a gene; V was cut back by 4 bases and J by 5 bases. In germline, CDR1 is SGHRS, CDR2 YFSETQ. The CDR3 consists of 16 residues. The CDR3 is CASSRWTSGKVETQYF. In nucleotides, the CDR3 is TGCGCCAGCAGCCGCTGGACTAGCGGGAAGGTGGAGACCCAGTACTTC. Full variable domain (remainder filled in from reference TRBV5-1 and TRBJ2-5): KAGVTQTPRYLIKTRGQQVTLSCSPISGHRSVSWYQQTPGQGLQFLFEYFSETQRNKGNFPGRFSGRQFSNSRSEMNVSTLELGDSALYLCASSRWTSGKVETQYFGPGTRLLVL.

The chain combines TRBV19 with TRBJ1-6; 7 bases are shared with TRBD1. This CDR3 contains 15 residues. The germline V gene has CDR1 LNHDA and CDR2 SQIVND (reference sequence). V lost 5 bases and J lost 5; bases outside the gene matches: 6. The CDR3 is CASSVTGADNSPLHF. In DNA form, the CDR3 reads TGTGCCAGTAGTGTCACAGGGGCCGATAATTCACCCCTCCACTTT.